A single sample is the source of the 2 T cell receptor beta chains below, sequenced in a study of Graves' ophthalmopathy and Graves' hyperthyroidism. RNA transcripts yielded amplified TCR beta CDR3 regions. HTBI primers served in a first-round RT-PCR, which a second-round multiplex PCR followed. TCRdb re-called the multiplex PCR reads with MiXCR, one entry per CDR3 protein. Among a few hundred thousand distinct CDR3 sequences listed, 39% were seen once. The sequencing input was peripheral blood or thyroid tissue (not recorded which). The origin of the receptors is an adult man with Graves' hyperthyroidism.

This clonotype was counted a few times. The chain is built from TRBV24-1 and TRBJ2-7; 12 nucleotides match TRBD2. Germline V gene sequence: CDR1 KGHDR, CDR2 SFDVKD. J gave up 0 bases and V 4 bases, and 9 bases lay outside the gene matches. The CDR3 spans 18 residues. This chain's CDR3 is CATSEETTSGSVSYEQYF. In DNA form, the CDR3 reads TGTGCCACCAGTGAAGAGACGACTAGCGGGAGTGTCTCCTACGAGCAGTACTTC.

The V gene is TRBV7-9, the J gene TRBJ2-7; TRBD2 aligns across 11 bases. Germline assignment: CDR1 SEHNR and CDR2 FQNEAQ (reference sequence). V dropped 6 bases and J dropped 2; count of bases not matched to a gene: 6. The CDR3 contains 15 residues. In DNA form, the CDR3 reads TGTGCCAGCAGTGGAGGGACTAGCGGCGCCTACGAGCAGTACTTC. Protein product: CASSGGTSGAYEQYF.